This T cell receptor beta chain was found in a study of blood T cell repertoires in COVID-19. The germline gives CDR1 SGHRS, CDR2 YFSETQ. V dropped 4 bases and J dropped 6 bases, with 8 bases sitting between them. CDR3 length: 12 amino acids. The protocol was immunoSEQ multiplex PCR, while the TCRdb copy is restricted to in-frame clones and leaves out a portion. Found here are 230,000 or so clones, about 90% of them singletons; the top ten hold roughly 2%. Sequenced sample: peripheral blood. The rearrangement links TRBV5-1 to TRBJ1-3; no reliable D call. The receptor comes from a man aged 35 to 55 with active or convalescent COVID-19. CDR3 nucleotide sequence: TGCGCCAGCAGCCAGGACTCAAACACCATATATTTT. Its protein is CASSQDSNTIYF.